Presented here are 28 T cell receptor beta chains from one specimen sequenced in a study of beta chain features in type 1 diabetes. As every portion of the isolated RNA was reverse transcribed, the sequencing read expressed TCRB transcripts. Repertoires were generated with immunoSEQ multiplex PCR, while TCRdb's copy carries only in-frame clones and drops some. The table lists roughly 250,000 clones, around 10% of them singletons. The sample consisted of naive CD4+ T cells from blood. Receptor source: a woman aged 18-29 years in good health.

This clone was detected only a few times. The chain employs TRBV30 and TRBJ2-7, with 9 bases that match TRBD1. The V and J ends lost 0 bases and 1 base, in that order; junction bases with no gene match: 7. Looked up from germline, CDR1 is GTSNPN and CDR2 is SVGIG (reference sequence). The CDR3 is 16 residues long. CDR3 amino acids: CAWSVSWDRVSYEQYF. The CDR3 nucleotides are TGTGCCTGGAGTGTAAGTTGGGACAGGGTATCCTACGAGCAGTACTTC.

The table lists this clone with a few counts. The rearrangement uses TRBV6-5 and TRBJ1-6; D is unclear. The V gene's germline CDR1 is MNHEY and CDR2 SVGAGI. V lost 7 bases to trimming and J lost 6 bases, with 13 bases between them. This CDR3 is 14 amino acids long. Here the CDR3 reads CASMAGRGNSPLHF. CDR3 DNA: TGTGCCAGCATGGCGGGGAGAGGTAATTCACCCCTCCACTTT.

V and J are TRBV7-2 and TRBJ2-7; 12 bases align to TRBD2. The length of the CDR3 is 16 residues. J gave up 4 bases and V 4 bases, and 8 bases lay outside the gene matches. Per the germline V gene, CDR1 is SGHTA and CDR2 is FQGNSA. CDR3 sequence: CASSSRTSGTTYEQYF. The CDR3 bases are TGTGCCAGCAGCTCACGGACTAGCGGGACGACGTACGAGCAGTACTTC.

This clone showed up just a few times. The chain carries TRBV9 and TRBJ1-1, with D perhaps matching TRBD1 (5 bases). With 6 bases removed from V and 7 bases from J, the gap between germline ends came to 19 bases. The germline CDR1 and CDR2 sequences are SGDLS and YYNGEE. There are 14 residues in the CDR3. The CDR3 sequence: CASKLDGGSGEAFF. CDR3 bases: TGTGCCAGCAAGTTGGATGGGGGGTCAGGTGAAGCTTTCTTT. Based on the CDR3 plus reference TRBV9 and TRBJ1-1, the full variable domain is DSGVTQTPKHLITATGQRVTLRCSPRSGDLSVYWYQQSLDQGLQFLIQYYNGEERAKGNILERFSAQQFPDLHSELNLSSLELGDSALYFCASKLDGGSGEAFFGQGTRLTVV.

V is TRBV9 and J is TRBJ2-7; 11 bases align to TRBD2. Germline trimming cut 4 bases from V and 2 bases from J; bases unmatched to any gene: 8. The CDR3 is 16 residues long. CDR1 and CDR2 (germline): SGDLS, YYNGEE. Written as DNA, the CDR3 is TGTGCCAGCAGCCTCCGATTAGCGGGAGGGCCCTACGAGCAGTACTTC. This sequence encodes CASSLRLAGGPYEQYF.

This clone was recorded a few times. The V call is TRBV2, the J call TRBJ1-2; 7 nucleotides agree with TRBD1. The CDR3 loop spans 15 amino acids. The V gene end was trimmed by 6 bases and the J gene end by 0 bases; junction bases not matched to a gene: 7. The germline CDR1 and CDR2 sequences are SNHLY and FYNNEI. The CDR3 loop reads CASRGTVTPNYGYTF. The CDR3 DNA reads TGTGCCAGCAGAGGGACAGTCACACCTAACTATGGCTACACCTTC.

The V and J genes are TRBV7-2 and TRBJ2-7; 7 bases align to TRBD1. The CDR3 is 15 amino acids. The V gene end was trimmed by 5 bases and the J gene end by 1 base; junction bases not matched to a gene: 8. The germline gives CDR1 SGHTA, CDR2 FQGNSA. In DNA, the CDR3 is TGTGCCAGCAGCACCGACAGGGCCGCATCCTACGAGCAGTACTTC. It is translated as CASSTDRAASYEQYF.

This chain connects TRBV5-4 to TRBJ1-1; D perhaps matches TRBD1 (5 bases). Germline CDR1 and CDR2: SGHNT and YYREEE (reference sequence). V lost 6 bases and J lost 0, with 15 bases in between. The CDR3 spans 15 residues. CDR3 in DNA: TGTGCCAGCAACCACGGGGGGGGGATGAACACTGAAGCTTTCTTT. As protein: CASNHGGGMNTEAFF.

This clone has a handful of counts. The chain is built from TRBV6-1 and TRBJ2-1, with D uncertain. In germline, CDR1 is MNHNS, CDR2 SASEGT. The CDR3 sequence is 10 residues long. Trimming took 6 bases from V and 8 from J, leaving 5 bases between them. CDR3 residues: CASSFDEQFF. The CDR3, as DNA: TGTGCCAGCAGCTTCGATGAGCAGTTCTTC.

J is TRBJ2-2 and V is TRBV7-8, with 7 bases identical to TRBD1. From germline, CDR1 is SGHVS and CDR2 FQNEAQ. V was pared by 3 bases and J by 4 bases, with 2 bases of the junction left unmatched. This CDR3 contains 14 residues. This CDR3 reads CASSLDRTTGELFF. CDR3 nucleotides: TGTGCCAGCAGCTTGGACAGGACCACCGGGGAGCTGTTTTTT.

V usage is TRBV6-1 and J usage is TRBJ2-2; 7 positions agree with TRBD2. The CDR3 spans 14 residues. The V gene's germline CDR1 is MNHNS and CDR2 SASEGT. J lost 1 base, V lost 5 bases, and 1 base had no gene match. CDR3 sequence (DNA): TGTGCCAGCAGTTGGGGGGGGAACACCGGGGAGCTGTTTTTT. It is translated as CASSWGGNTGELFF.

The chain is built from TRBV5-1 and TRBJ2-7, with 8 nucleotides matching TRBD1. The germline CDR1 and CDR2 sequences are SGHRS and YFSETQ. Losses at the gene ends were 2 bases for V and 0 bases for J; bases not matched to a gene: 22. The CDR3 length is 21 residues. In DNA, the CDR3 is TGCGCCAGCAGCTTTAGTCTACCGGAGGACAGGGCCCTTTCGAGCTCCTACGAGCAGTACTTC. Amino acids: CASSFSLPEDRALSSSYEQYF.

A few counts support this clone. The chain employs TRBV6-5 and TRBJ2-7, with a tentative D call TRBD1 (5 bases). The CDR3 is 14 amino acids. The V gene lost 5 bases and the J gene lost 0 bases, with 11 bases spanning the gap. Germline V gene lookup returns CDR1 MNHEY and CDR2 SVGAGI. In DNA form, the CDR3 reads TGTGCCAGCAGTCCCCCAGGGCTCTCCTACGAGCAGTACTTC. Amino acid sequence: CASSPPGLSYEQYF.

This clone was picked up a small number of times. The chain has TRBV5-1 and TRBJ1-1; no reliable D call. The CDR3 totals 13 residues. The germline gives CDR1 SGHRS, CDR2 YFSETQ. V was trimmed by 5 bases and J by 0 bases, leaving 8 bases between them. For the CDR3, the DNA is TGCGCCAGCAGAGACACTTTGAACACTGAAGCTTTCTTT. It yields the protein CASRDTLNTEAFF.

This rearrangement joins TRBV6-6 to TRBJ2-7; 8 nucleotides agree with TRBD1. CDR3 size: 14 residues. The V gene's germline CDR1 is MNHNY and CDR2 SVGAGI (reference sequence). Unmatched junction bases numbered 10, after V lost 7 bases and J lost 5 bases. CDR3 DNA sequence: TGTGCCAGCACCCAGGTCAGGGGGCAGCACGAGCAGTACTTC. This codes for CASTQVRGQHEQYF.

The rearrangement joins TRBV30 to TRBJ2-7; TRBD2 matches at 9 bases. J gave up 1 base and V 7 bases, and 5 bases lay outside the gene matches. The germline V gene encodes CDR1 GTSNPN and CDR2 SVGIG (reference sequence). The CDR3 has 13 amino acids. CDR3 loop: CASTSGVSYEQYF. In nucleotides, the CDR3 is TGTGCCTCGACTAGCGGTGTGTCCTACGAGCAGTACTTC.

This clone was counted many times. Other DNA sequences in this sample translate to the same CDR3. This chain connects TRBV27 to TRBJ2-5, with D tentatively TRBD2 (5 bases). Looked up from germline, CDR1 is MNHEY and CDR2 is SMNVEV (reference sequence). Trimming removed 5 bases from V and 5 bases from J, with 9 bases in between. The CDR3 totals 12 residues. The CDR3: CASSPSGETQYF. DNA of the CDR3: TGTGCCAGCAGTCCCTCGGGGGAGACCCAGTACTTC.

This clone was detected only once. The CDR3 sequence is CASKPTRTNYEQYF. As DNA, the CDR3 is TGTGCCAGCAAGCCCACTAGGACTAACTACGAGCAGTACTTC. The genes are TRBV6-5 and TRBJ2-5, with D possibly TRBD2 on 6 matching bases. The J call is in doubt because the DNA end fits TRBJ2-7 better. Germline-derived CDR1 and CDR2 are MNHEY and SVGAGI. This CDR3 comprises 14 residues.

This clone has a handful of counts. The V gene is TRBV6-5, the J gene TRBJ1-5, with a tentative D call TRBD1 (5 bases). The CDR3 contains 14 residues. The V gene's germline CDR1 is MNHEY and CDR2 SVGAGI. Trimming removed 2 bases at V and 0 bases at J, with 5 bases between. CDR3 bases: TGTGCCAGCAGTTACGACAGTAGCAATCAGCCCCAGCATTTT. Its protein is CASSYDSSNQPQHF.

The chain links TRBV15 to TRBJ2-3, with 9 bases lining up with TRBD1. Germline V CDR1 and CDR2: LNHNV, YYDKDF (reference sequence). The CDR3 runs to 17 residues. Trimming took 1 base from V and 0 from J; bases not matched to a gene: 5. Here the CDR3 reads CATSRGVQGASTDTQYF. The CDR3 DNA reads TGTGCCACCAGCAGAGGGGTACAGGGGGCGAGCACAGATACGCAGTATTTT. The whole variable domain, remainder taken from reference TRBV15 and TRBJ2-3, is DAMVIQNPRYQVTQFGKPVTLSCSQTLNHNVMYWYQQKSSQAPKLLFHYYDKDFNNEADTPDNFQSRRPNTSFCFLDIRSPGLGDTAMYLCATSRGVQGASTDTQYFGPGTRLTVL.

This clone was detected a few times. One end of the junction fails to match germline, which may point to a read error. The J gene is TRBJ2-3, the V gene TRBV4-1; D is unclear. Germline V gene lookup returns CDR1 MGHRA and CDR2 YSYEKL. The CDR3 runs 14 residues. The CDR3 is CASSQVLRSDTQYF. The CDR3 DNA reads as TGTGCCAGCAGCCAAGTCCTTCGGTCAGATACGCAGTATTTT.

This clone was observed a few times. The V call is TRBV19, the J call TRBJ1-2; TRBD1 might be the D (6 bases). The CDR3 sequence is 13 residues long. Germline assignment: CDR1 LNHDA and CDR2 SQIVND (reference sequence). The V end lost 1 base, the J end lost 4 bases, and 7 bases lay between the germline ends. The CDR3 sequence: CASSIVDSYGYTF. The DNA of the CDR3 is TGTGCCAGTAGTATAGTGGACAGCTATGGCTACACCTTC.

The CDR3 spells CASSLRTGGTDTQYF. The CDR3 coding sequence is TGTGCCAGCAGCTTACGGACAGGGGGTACAGATACGCAGTATTTT. This rearrangement joins TRBV11-2 to TRBJ2-3; 10 nucleotides agree with TRBD1. The V segment lost 2 bases and the J segment 3 bases; nucleotides outside the gene matches: 2. The CDR3 covers 15 residues. Germline values: CDR1 SGHAT, CDR2 FQNNGV.

The table lists this clone with a count of one. This chain uses TRBV4-1 with TRBJ2-7, with D perhaps matching TRBD1 (6 bases). Trimming took off 0 bases at V and 0 bases at J, with 15 bases between the two ends. The germline V gene has CDR1 MGHRA and CDR2 YSYEKL. This CDR3 spans 17 amino acids. The CDR3 region is CASSQDWDTTSSYEQYF. CDR3 nucleotides: TGCGCCAGCAGCCAAGATTGGGACACAACGAGCTCCTACGAGCAGTACTTC.

J is TRBJ2-7 and V is TRBV2; perhaps TRBD1 as D (6 bases). Trimming cost V 6 bases and J 2 bases, with 17 bases left between them. CDR1 and CDR2 from the germline V gene are SNHLY and FYNNEI. The CDR3 loop spans 15 amino acids. The CDR3 is CASSRQTTGTYEQYF. CDR3 DNA sequence: TGTGCCAGCAGCCGACAAACGACAGGTACCTACGAGCAGTACTTC. Full variable domain (outside the CDR3, taken from reference TRBV2 and TRBJ2-7): EPEVTQTPSHQVTQMGQEVILRCVPISNHLYFYWYRQILGQKVEFLVSFYNNEISEKSEIFDDQFSVERPDGSNFTLKIRSTKLEDSAMYFCASSRQTTGTYEQYFGPGTRLTVT.

The chain is built from TRBV27 and TRBJ1-2, with D unresolved. The CDR3 is 14 residues long. The germline CDR1 and CDR2 sequences are MNHEY and SMNVEV (reference sequence). Trimming took off 5 bases at V and 4 bases at J, with 14 bases between the two ends. In DNA, the CDR3 is TGTGCCAGCAGTGGTTCAACGCGCCTCTATGGCTACACCTTC. It yields the protein CASSGSTRLYGYTF.

This clone was seen more than once but under ten times. The gene calls are TRBV30 and TRBJ1-2, with D possibly matching TRBD1 (5 bases). This CDR3 region has 12 residues. CDR1 and CDR2 (germline): GTSNPN, SVGIG (reference sequence). The V end lost 5 bases, the J end lost 7 bases, and 14 bases lay between the germline ends. DNA for the CDR3: TGTGCCTGGCTGCCGTCAGGGCTTGGCTACACCTTC. This gives the protein CAWLPSGLGYTF.

The V call is TRBV25-1, the J call TRBJ2-7, with unresolved D. The V gene's germline CDR1 is MGHDK and CDR2 SYGVNS. Deletions cut 6 bases from V and 9 bases from J, with 12 bases between. This CDR3 region has 11 residues. CDR3 DNA: TGTGCCAGCAGCTTAACTTTCGTGCAGTACTTC. Its protein is CASSLTFVQYF.